The clone carrying this T cell receptor (beta chain) has at least ten counts. The antigen is unknown. This sample was taken from a study of T cells in Graves' hyperthyroidism and ophthalmopathy. Study-level points and caveats: Blood also contained most expanded thyroid clonotypes above 0.001.

From RNA transcripts, TCR beta CDR3 regions were amplified. TCR CDR3 regions were first amplified by RT-PCR with HTBI primers. TCRdb used MiXCR to reprocess the multiplex PCR reads, holding one entry per CDR3 protein. The top ten clones hold under 40% of a sample with 250,000 to 300,000 distinct CDR3 sequences, roughly a fifth of them seen once. Patients showing uncontrolled infection, other autoimmune disease, pregnancy or lactation were ineligible. Source material for PBMCs was 9 to 10 ml fresh peripheral blood. V was trimmed by 3 bases and J by 4 bases, leaving 12 bases between them. The CDR3 sequence is 15 residues long. The V gene's germline CDR1 is KGHDR and CDR2 SFDVKD.

This TCR came from a man aged 50-60 years with Graves' ophthalmopathy. Source material: blood. V and J are TRBV24-1 and TRBJ2-1, with D perhaps TRBD1 or TRBD2 (5 bases each). CDR3 nucleotide sequence: TGTGCCACCAGTGATGCACCGGGACGATACAATGAGCAGTTCTTC. It is translated as CATSDAPGRYNEQFF.